The next 15 T cell receptor beta chains were all read from a single sample in a study of blood T cell repertoires in COVID-19. Some clones are missing from TCRdb's copy, which holds only in-frame ones; the method was immunoSEQ multiplex PCR. The table records 310,000 or so clones, roughly 89% of them present only once. The sample consisted of PBMCs or T cells enriched from blood (not recorded which). These receptors originate from a woman in her late teens or twenties who had recovered from COVID-19.

V usage is TRBV7-2 and J usage is TRBJ1-4, with 10 positions matching TRBD1. This CDR3 is built from 17 residues. Germline CDR1 SGHTA, CDR2 FQGNSA. After removal of 5 bases from V and 7 bases from J, the junction contained 13 bases not matched to a gene. The CDR3 DNA is TGTGCCAGCAGCCACGCCGGGACAGGGGTAGAAGGTGAAAAACTGTTTTTT. This translates into CASSHAGTGVEGEKLFF. Combining the CDR3 with reference TRBV7-2 and TRBJ1-4 gives the whole variable domain GAGVSQSPSNKVTEKGKDVELRCDPISGHTALYWYRQSLGQGLEFLIYFQGNSAPDKSGLPSDRFSAERTGGSVSTLTIQRTQQEDSAVYLCASSHAGTGVEGEKLFFGSGTQLSVL.

The CDR3 reads CASSPLPRANEKLFF. CDR3 DNA: TGTGCCAGCAGCCCACTTCCGCGAGCTAATGAAAAACTGTTTTTT. The chain has TRBV7-9 and TRBJ1-4; D call uncertain. Germline V gene lookup returns CDR1 SEHNR and CDR2 FQNEAQ (reference sequence). There are 15 residues in the CDR3. The V and J ends lost 5 bases and 3 bases respectively, with 13 bases between them.

This clone was seen more than once but under ten times. The rearrangement uses TRBV7-6 and TRBJ2-2, with TRBD1 as a possible D gene (5 bases). The CDR3 is 16 amino acids. Trimming cost V 2 bases and J 3 bases, with 13 bases left between them. Germline values: CDR1 SGHVS, CDR2 FNYEAQ. The CDR3: CASSLWGGGDTGELFF. In DNA, the CDR3 is TGTGCCAGCAGCTTATGGGGCGGCGGAGACACCGGGGAGCTGTTTTTT.

This clone was seen more than once but under ten times. The gene calls are TRBV7-2 and TRBJ1-5; 7 bases are a match to TRBD1. The CDR3 is 15 amino acids. The V gene end was trimmed by 3 bases and the J gene end by 5 bases; junction bases not matched to a gene: 7. Germline-derived CDR1 and CDR2 are SGHTA and FQGNSA. Written as DNA, the CDR3 is TGTGCCAGCAGCTTGGCGGGACAGTCTGATCAGCCCCAGCATTTT. Translating it yields CASSLAGQSDQPQHF.

The CDR3: CATSRTTGQGRGNEQYF. The CDR3 DNA sequence: TGTGCCACCAGCAGAACTACTGGACAGGGCAGAGGGAACGAGCAGTACTTC. The J gene is TRBJ2-7, the V gene TRBV15, with 8 bases aligning to TRBD1. The CDR3 extends over 17 amino acids. Germline V gives CDR1 LNHNV, CDR2 YYDKDF (reference sequence). V shed 2 bases, J shed 5 bases, and the junction held 14 bases outside the gene matches.

The chain combines TRBV6-5 with TRBJ1-5, with TRBD1 identical over 8 bases. From germline, CDR1 is MNHEY and CDR2 SVGAGI. The length of the CDR3 is 13 residues. Trimming cost V 6 bases and J 4 bases; bases outside gene matches: 2. The CDR3 here is CASRTGGNQPQHF. The CDR3 DNA reads TGTGCCAGCAGAACAGGGGGGAATCAGCCCCAGCATTTT.

The chain recombines TRBV2 with TRBJ2-5; 8 nucleotides line up with TRBD2. The CDR3 runs to 11 residues. V was clipped by 6 bases and J by 10 bases; unmatched bases: 4. Germline CDR1 and CDR2: SNHLY and FYNNEI. In nucleotides, the CDR3 is TGTGCCAGCAGCGGACTAGCCGTCCAGTACTTC. Translating gives CASSGLAVQYF.

This chain connects TRBV29-1 to TRBJ1-2; TRBD1 matches 7 bases. Trimming removed 0 bases from V and 4 bases from J; junction bases left unmatched: 8. The germline CDR1 and CDR2 sequences are SQVTM and ANQGSEA. The CDR3 is 15 amino acids. The chain's CDR3 is CSVEDRKGASYGYTF. Written as DNA, the CDR3 is TGCAGCGTTGAAGATCGGAAGGGGGCCAGCTATGGCTACACCTTC. Full variable domain (missing parts from reference TRBV29-1 and TRBJ1-2): SAVISQKPSRDICQRGTSLTIQCQVDSQVTMMFWYRQQPGQSLTLIATANQGSEATYESGFVIDKFPISRPNLTFSTLTVSNMSPEDSSIYLCSVEDRKGASYGYTFGSGTRLTVV.

This clone was detected a few times. The CDR3, as DNA: TGTGCCAGCAGTTTGGATGGGTCCGCGGATGAAAAACTGTTTTTT. It is translated as CASSLDGSADEKLFF. V and J are TRBV28 and TRBJ1-4, with D uncertain. Germline V gene sequence: CDR1 MDHEN, CDR2 SYDVKM. CDR3 length: 15 residues. V was pared by 3 bases and J by 6 bases, with 14 bases between.

The V call is TRBV9, the J call TRBJ1-1, with a weak D call TRBD1 (5 bases). The V and J ends lost 3 bases and 4 bases respectively, with 13 bases between them. This CDR3 is built from 14 residues. The germline gives CDR1 SGDLS, CDR2 YYNGEE. The CDR3 loop is CASSAQPRGTEAFF. The CDR3 DNA follows: TGTGCCAGCAGCGCCCAACCAAGGGGCACTGAAGCTTTCTTT.

The chain carries TRBV5-1 and TRBJ2-3, with TRBD1 matching 7 bases. Per the germline V gene, CDR1 is SGHRS and CDR2 is YFSETQ. The V gene end was trimmed by 4 bases and the J gene end by 6 bases; junction bases not matched to a gene: 11. The CDR3 runs 15 residues. CDR3 amino acids: CASSPGTVVTDTQYF. The CDR3 DNA reads as TGCGCCAGCAGCCCCGGGACAGTAGTTACCGATACGCAGTATTTT.

The CDR3 DNA sequence: TGTGCCATCGGGGGGGGCGGGTATTACAATGAGCAGTTCTTC. Its translation: CAIGGGGYYNEQFF. The chain joins TRBV10-3 to TRBJ2-1, with a possible D match to TRBD2 (7 bases). Germline V gene data show CDR1 as ENHRY and CDR2 as SYGVKD. V lost 8 bases to trimming and J lost 4 bases, with 15 bases between them. The CDR3 has 14 residues.

This clone has a handful of counts. The V and J genes are TRBV7-2 and TRBJ2-7; tentative D call: TRBD2 (5 bases). This CDR3 is built from 14 residues. Trimming cost V 5 bases and J 5 bases, with 16 bases left between them. Germline lookup yields CDR1 SGHTA and CDR2 FQGNSA. DNA of the CDR3: TGTGCCAGCAGCCGTGAGCGGAATACCCACGAGCAGTACTTC. Translated, it gives CASSRERNTHEQYF.

This chain joins TRBV6-2 or TRBV6-3 and TRBJ2-1, with 16 bases aligning to TRBD2. The CDR3 sequence is 19 residues long. Germline V gene lookup returns CDR1 MNHEY and CDR2 SVGEGT. Trimming took 5 bases from V and 2 from J; bases not matched to a gene: 9. CDR3 residues: CASSPGLAGGSGTYNEQFF. The CDR3 DNA sequence: TGTGCCAGCAGTCCGGGACTAGCGGGAGGGTCTGGCACCTACAATGAGCAGTTCTTC.

V and J are TRBV11-2 and TRBJ2-7; D not certain. CDR1 is SGHAT, CDR2 FQNNGV, per germline. V lost 2 bases and J 5 bases, leaving 7 bases between the germline ends. The CDR3 runs to 12 residues. CDR3: CASSLTSNEQYF. The CDR3 nucleotides read TGTGCCAGCAGCTTAACTTCGAACGAGCAGTACTTC.